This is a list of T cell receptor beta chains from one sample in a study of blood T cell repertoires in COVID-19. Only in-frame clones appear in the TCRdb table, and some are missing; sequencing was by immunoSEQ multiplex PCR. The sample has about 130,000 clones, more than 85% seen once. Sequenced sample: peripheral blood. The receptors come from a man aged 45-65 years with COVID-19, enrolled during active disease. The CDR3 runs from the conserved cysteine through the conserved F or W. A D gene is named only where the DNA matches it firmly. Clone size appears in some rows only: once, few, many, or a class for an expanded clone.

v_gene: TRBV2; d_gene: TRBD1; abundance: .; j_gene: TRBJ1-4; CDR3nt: TGTGCCAGCGGAAGGGACAGGTCTGATGAAAAACTGTTTTTT; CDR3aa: CASGRDRSDEKLFF
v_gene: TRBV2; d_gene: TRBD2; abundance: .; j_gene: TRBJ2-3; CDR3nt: TGTGCCAGCAGTGGCGGGGGTCGCACAGATACGCAGTATTTT; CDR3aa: CASSGGGRTDTQYF
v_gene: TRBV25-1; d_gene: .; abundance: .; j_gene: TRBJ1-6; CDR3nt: TGTGCCAGCAGTGAACAGGGAAATTCACCCCTCCACTTT; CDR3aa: CASSEQGNSPLHF
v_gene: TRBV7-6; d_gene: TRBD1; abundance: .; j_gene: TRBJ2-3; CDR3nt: TGTGCCAGCAGCTTAGGGACAGGGGGGAGCACAGATACGCAGTATTTT; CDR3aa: CASSLGTGGSTDTQYF
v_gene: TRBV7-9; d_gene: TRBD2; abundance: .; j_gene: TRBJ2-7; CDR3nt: TGTGCCAGCAGTCCCACCCAGGCTAGCGGGAATCGCGAGCAGTACTTC; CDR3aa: CASSPTQASGNREQYF
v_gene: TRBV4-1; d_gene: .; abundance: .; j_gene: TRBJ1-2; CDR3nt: TGCGCCAGCAGCCAACTAGGTCAGGGGCAGAGTGGCTACACCTTC; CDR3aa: CASSQLGQGQSGYTF
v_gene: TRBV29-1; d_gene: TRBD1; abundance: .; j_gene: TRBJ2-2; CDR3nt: TGCAGCGCGGCGGCAGGGGGCACCGGGGAGCTGTTTTTT; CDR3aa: CSAAAGGTGELFF
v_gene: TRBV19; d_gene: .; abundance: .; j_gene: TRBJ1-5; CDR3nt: TGTGCCAGTAACGGGAAACAGCTGGGCATACAGCCCCAGCATTTT; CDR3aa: CASNGKQLGIQPQHF
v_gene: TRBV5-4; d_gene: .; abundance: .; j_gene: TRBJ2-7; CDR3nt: TGTGCCAGCAGCTTGGCTCAACTGACTAGGGAGCAGTACTTC; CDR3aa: CASSLAQLTREQYF
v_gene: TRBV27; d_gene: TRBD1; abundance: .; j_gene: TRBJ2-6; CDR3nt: TGTGCCAGCAGTAGGACAGGCCAAAGCACTGGGGCCAACGTCCTGACTTTC; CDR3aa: CASSRTGQSTGANVLTF
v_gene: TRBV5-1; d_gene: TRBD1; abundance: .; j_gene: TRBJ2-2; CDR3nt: TGCGCCAGCAGCTTGGCCTCCGGGGGCGTGAGGGGACAGGGCACCGGGGAGCTGTTTTTT; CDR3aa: CASSLASGGVRGQGTGELFF
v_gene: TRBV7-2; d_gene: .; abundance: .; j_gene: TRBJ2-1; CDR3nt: TGTGCCAGCAGCTTAGATCCGGGGGGCTTTGTAGAGCAGTTCTTC; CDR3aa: CASSLDPGGFVEQFF
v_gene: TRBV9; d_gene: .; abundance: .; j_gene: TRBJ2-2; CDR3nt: TGTGCCAGCAGCTCCTTCACCGGGGAGCTGTTTTTT; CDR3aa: CASSSFTGELFF
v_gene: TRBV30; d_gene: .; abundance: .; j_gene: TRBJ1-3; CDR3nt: TGTGCCTGGAGTGTGGGCAGGGTGAGGGGAAACACCATATATTTT; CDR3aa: CAWSVGRVRGNTIYF
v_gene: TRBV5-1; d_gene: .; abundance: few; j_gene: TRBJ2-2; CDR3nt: TGCGCCAGCGGACTTCCTAACACCGGGGAGCTGTTTTTT; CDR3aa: CASGLPNTGELFF
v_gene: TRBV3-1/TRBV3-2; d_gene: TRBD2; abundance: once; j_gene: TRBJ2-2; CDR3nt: TGTGCCAGCAGCCAAGTTAGCGGGAGGGCCCCCGGGGAGCTGTTTTTT; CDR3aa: CASSQVSGRAPGELFF
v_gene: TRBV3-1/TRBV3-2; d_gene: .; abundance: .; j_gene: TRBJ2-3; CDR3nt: TGTGCCAGCAGTCCAGGGGATACGCAGTATTTT; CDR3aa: CASSPGDTQYF
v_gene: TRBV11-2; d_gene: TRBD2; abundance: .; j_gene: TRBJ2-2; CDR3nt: TGTGCCAGCAGCCCCCGGACTAGCGGGAGAGGGGATCCCACCGGGGAGCTGTTTTTT; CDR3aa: CASSPRTSGRGDPTGELFF
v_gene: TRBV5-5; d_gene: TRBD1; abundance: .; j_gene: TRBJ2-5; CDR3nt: TGTGCCAGCAGCTTACCCACAGGGGGAGAGACCCAGTACTTC; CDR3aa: CASSLPTGGETQYF
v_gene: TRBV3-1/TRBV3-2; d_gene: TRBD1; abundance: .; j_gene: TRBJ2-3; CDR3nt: TGTGCCAGCAGATCCACAGGGGCAGATACGCAGTATTTT; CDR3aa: CASRSTGADTQYF
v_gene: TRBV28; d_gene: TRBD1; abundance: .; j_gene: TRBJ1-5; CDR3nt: TGTGCCAGTGGAGACAGGGGTAGTCAGCCCCAGCATTTT; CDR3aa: CASGDRGSQPQHF
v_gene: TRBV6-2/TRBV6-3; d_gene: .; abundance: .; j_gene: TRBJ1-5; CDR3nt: TGTGCCAGCAGTTACGGGTGGGGCGGATTCAATCAGCCCCAGCATTTT; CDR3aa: CASSYGWGGFNQPQHF
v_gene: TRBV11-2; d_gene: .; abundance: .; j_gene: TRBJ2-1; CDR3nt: TGTGCCAGCAGCTTAGATGGCAACTACAATGAGCAGTTCTTC; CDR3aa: CASSLDGNYNEQFF
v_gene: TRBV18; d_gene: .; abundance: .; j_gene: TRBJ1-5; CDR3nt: TGTGCCAGCTCACCATCCGGGTCCATGGATCAGCCCCAGCATTTT; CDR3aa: CASSPSGSMDQPQHF
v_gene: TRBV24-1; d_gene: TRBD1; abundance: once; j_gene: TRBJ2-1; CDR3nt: TGTGCCACCAGCCAGGGGGACAGATCGCAGTTCTTC; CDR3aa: CATSQGDRSQFF
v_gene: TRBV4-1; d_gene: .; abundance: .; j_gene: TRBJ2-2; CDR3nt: TGCGCCAGCAGCCAAGCGGGGTTGGACGGGGAGCTGTTTTTT; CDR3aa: CASSQAGLDGELFF
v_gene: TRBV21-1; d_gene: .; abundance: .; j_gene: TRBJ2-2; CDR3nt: TGTGCCAGCAGCAACGACAGGGGGCGCACCGGGGAGCTGTTTTTT; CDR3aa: CASSNDRGRTGELFF
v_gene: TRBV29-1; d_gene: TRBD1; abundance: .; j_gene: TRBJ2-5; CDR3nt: TGCAGCGAACGACAGGGGGGAGAGACCCAGTACTTC; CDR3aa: CSERQGGETQYF
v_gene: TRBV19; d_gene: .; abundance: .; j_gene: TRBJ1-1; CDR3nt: TGTGCCAGTAGTTCGAGACGCGAGAATTCAGGGACTGAAGCTTTCTTT; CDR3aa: CASSSRRENSGTEAFF
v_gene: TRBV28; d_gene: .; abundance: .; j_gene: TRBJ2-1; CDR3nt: TGTGCCAGCATAAGCGGAGGCTCCTACAATGAGCAGTTCTTC; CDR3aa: CASISGGSYNEQFF
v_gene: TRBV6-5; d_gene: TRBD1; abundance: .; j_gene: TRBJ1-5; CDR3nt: TGTGCCAGCAGTTACTCCGGACAGGGTATTCAGCCCCAGCATTTT; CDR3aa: CASSYSGQGIQPQHF
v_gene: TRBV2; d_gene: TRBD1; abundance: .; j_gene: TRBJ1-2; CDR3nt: TGTGCCAGCAGTAGGGACAGAAACTATGGCTACACCTTC; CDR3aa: CASSRDRNYGYTF
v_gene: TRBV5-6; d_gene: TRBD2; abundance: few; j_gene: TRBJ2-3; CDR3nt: TGTGCCAGCAGCTTGGTTTCACTAGCGGGAGATTATGGTACGCAGTATTTT; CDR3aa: CASSLVSLAGDYGTQYF
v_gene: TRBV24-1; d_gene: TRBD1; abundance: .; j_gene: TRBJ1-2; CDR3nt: TGTGCCACCAGTGATGCCGGGACAGGGGCCTACTATGGCTACACCTTC; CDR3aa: CATSDAGTGAYYGYTF
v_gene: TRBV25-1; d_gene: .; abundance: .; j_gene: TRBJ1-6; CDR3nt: TGTGCCAGCAGTGAAGGCAATTCACCCCTCCACTTT; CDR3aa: CASSEGNSPLHF
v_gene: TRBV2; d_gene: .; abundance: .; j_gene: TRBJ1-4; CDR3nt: TGTGCCAACACCCCGTCCCTTAATGAAAAACTGTTTTTT; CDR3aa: CANTPSLNEKLFF
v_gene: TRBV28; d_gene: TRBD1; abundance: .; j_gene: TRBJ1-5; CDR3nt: TGTGCCAGCAGTCCCGGGACAGGAGGGGGTCAGCCCCAGCATTTT; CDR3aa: CASSPGTGGGQPQHF
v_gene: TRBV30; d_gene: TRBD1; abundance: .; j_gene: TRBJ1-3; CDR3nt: TGTGCCTGGAGTGGACAGGGGACTGGAAACACCATATATTTT; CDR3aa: CAWSGQGTGNTIYF
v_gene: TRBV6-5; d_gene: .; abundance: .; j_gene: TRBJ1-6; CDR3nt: TGTGCCAGCAACCAGGCCGACAATTCACCCCTCCACTTT; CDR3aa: CASNQADNSPLHF
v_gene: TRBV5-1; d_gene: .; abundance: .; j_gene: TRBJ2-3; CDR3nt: TGCGCCAGTCAAGTTACTAGGAGCACAGATACGCAGTATTTT; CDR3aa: CASQVTRSTDTQYF
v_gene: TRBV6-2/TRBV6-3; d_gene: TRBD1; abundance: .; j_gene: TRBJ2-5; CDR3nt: TGTGCCAGCAGTTACTGGACAGGGAGGCAAGAGACCCAGTACTTC; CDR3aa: CASSYWTGRQETQYF
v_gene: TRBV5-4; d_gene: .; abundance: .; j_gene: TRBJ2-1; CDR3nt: TGTGCCAGCAGTAAGGACTCTCGCTCCTACAATGAGCAGTTCTTC; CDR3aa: CASSKDSRSYNEQFF
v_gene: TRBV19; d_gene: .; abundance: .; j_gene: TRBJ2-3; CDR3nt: TGTGCCAGTAGTAGGGGGGGCACCACAGATACGCAGTATTTT; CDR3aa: CASSRGGTTDTQYF
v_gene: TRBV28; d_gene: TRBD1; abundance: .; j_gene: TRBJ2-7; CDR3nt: TGTGCCAGCAGTCCCACCGGGACAGGGGGTTACGAGCAGTACTTC; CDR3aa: CASSPTGTGGYEQYF
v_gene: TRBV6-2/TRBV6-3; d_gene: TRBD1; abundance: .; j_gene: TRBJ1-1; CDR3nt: TGTGCCAGCAGTTACTCACAGGGGCTGAACACTGAAGCTTTCTTT; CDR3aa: CASSYSQGLNTEAFF
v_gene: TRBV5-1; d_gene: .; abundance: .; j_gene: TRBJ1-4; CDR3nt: TGCGCCAGCAGCTTGGTCCAGGGGCAGGAAAAACTGTTTTTT; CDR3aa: CASSLVQGQEKLFF
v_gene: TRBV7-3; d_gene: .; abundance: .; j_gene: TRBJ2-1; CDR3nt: TGTGCCAGCAGCTATGGACCGGACTTCCGTAATGAGCAGTTCTTC; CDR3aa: CASSYGPDFRNEQFF
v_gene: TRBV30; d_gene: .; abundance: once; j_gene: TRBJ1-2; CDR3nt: TGTGCCTGGACCAGGTTAAACTATGGCTACACCTTC; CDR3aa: CAWTRLNYGYTF
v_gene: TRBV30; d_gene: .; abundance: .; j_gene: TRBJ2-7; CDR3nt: TGTGCCTGGAGTGCAAAGGACTCTCCCCCCTACGAGCAGTACTTC; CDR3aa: CAWSAKDSPPYEQYF
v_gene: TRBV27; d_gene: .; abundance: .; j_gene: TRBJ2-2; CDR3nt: TGTGCCAGCAGTTTAACTCGTGGGGGCCTGAACACCGGGGAGCTGTTTTTT; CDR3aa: CASSLTRGGLNTGELFF
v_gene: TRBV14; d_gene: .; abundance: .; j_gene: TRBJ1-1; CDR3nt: TGTGCCAGCAGCCAAGATCGCGGGGGCCTCAACACTGAAGCTTTCTTT; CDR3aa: CASSQDRGGLNTEAFF
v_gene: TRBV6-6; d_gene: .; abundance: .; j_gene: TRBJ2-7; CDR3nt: TGTGCCAGCAGTTACCCCCCCCGGGTTTCGGGCGAGCAGTACTTC; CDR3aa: CASSYPPRVSGEQYF
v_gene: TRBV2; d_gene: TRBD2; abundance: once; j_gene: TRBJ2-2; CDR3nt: TGTGCCAGCAGTGTTACTAGCGGGGGCTCAAACACCGGGGAGCTGTTTTTT; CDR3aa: CASSVTSGGSNTGELFF
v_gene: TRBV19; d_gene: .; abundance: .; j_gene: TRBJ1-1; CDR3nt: TGTGCCAGTAGTATAGATAAGAACACTGAAGCTTTCTTT; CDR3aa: CASSIDKNTEAFF
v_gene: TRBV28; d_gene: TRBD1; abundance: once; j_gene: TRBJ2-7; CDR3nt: TGTGCCATCGGACCACAGGGGGCGGTTTACGAGCAGTACTTC; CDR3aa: CAIGPQGAVYEQYF